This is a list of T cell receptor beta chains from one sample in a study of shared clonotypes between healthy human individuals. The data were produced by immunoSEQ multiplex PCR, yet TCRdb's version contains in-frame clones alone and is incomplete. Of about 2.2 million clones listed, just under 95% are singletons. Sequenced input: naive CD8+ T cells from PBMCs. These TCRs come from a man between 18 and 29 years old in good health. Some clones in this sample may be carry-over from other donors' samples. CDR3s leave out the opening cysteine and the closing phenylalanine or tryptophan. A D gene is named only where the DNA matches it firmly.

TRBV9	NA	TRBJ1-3	ASSTAPRMTVRSGNTIY
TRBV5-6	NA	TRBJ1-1	ASSLGFREDTEAF
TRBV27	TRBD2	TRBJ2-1	AVRSGRRTYNEQF
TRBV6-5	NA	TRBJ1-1	ASGMGEAF
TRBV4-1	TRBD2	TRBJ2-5	ASSQVHGTRGAGQY
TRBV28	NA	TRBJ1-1	ASGPGQNTEAF
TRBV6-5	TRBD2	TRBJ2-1	ASSPGLAAYNEQF
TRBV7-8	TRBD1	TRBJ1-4	ASSPFRGSNEKLF
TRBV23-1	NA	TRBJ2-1	ASSLRCHSYNEQF
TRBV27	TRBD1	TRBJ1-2	ASSLSLGDRGLYGYT
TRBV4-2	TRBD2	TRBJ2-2	ASSQELAGGNTGELF
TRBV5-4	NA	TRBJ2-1	ASKQGSYNEQF
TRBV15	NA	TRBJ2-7	ATSRPIADSSYEQY
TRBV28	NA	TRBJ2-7	ASSFSLIYEQY
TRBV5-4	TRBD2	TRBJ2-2	ASSPPAGVGTGELF
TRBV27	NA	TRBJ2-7	ASRAGTYEQY
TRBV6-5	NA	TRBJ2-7	ASSYAVAYGRDEQY
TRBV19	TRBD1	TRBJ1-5	ASRLSQGPRNQPQH
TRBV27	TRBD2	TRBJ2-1	ASSTSGNNEQF
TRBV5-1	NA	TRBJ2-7	ASSQGYEQY
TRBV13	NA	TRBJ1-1	ASSFPFEVHTEAF
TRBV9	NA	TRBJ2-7	ASSVKAVSYEQY
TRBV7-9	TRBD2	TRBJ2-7	ASSFPLAGGPYEQY
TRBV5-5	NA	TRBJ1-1	ASSSLRGEAF
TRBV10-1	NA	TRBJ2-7	ASSDRANSYEQY
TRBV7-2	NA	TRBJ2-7	ASSLGQGFYEQY
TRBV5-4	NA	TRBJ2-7	ASSWGVGGDPSYEQY
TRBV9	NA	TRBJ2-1	ASSPREVSSYNEQF
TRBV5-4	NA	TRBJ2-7	ASSLVPLEGTTGEQY
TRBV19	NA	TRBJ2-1	ASSIGGLRIYNEQF
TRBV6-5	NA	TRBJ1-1	ASSDSRGATEAF
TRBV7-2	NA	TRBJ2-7	ASSPLLATHEQY
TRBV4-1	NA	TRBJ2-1	ASSQARRTLSSYNEQF
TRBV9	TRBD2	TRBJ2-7	ASSVGPAGAGEQY
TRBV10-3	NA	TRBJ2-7	AITSRGVNSYEQY
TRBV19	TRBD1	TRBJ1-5	ASSPTGYQPQH